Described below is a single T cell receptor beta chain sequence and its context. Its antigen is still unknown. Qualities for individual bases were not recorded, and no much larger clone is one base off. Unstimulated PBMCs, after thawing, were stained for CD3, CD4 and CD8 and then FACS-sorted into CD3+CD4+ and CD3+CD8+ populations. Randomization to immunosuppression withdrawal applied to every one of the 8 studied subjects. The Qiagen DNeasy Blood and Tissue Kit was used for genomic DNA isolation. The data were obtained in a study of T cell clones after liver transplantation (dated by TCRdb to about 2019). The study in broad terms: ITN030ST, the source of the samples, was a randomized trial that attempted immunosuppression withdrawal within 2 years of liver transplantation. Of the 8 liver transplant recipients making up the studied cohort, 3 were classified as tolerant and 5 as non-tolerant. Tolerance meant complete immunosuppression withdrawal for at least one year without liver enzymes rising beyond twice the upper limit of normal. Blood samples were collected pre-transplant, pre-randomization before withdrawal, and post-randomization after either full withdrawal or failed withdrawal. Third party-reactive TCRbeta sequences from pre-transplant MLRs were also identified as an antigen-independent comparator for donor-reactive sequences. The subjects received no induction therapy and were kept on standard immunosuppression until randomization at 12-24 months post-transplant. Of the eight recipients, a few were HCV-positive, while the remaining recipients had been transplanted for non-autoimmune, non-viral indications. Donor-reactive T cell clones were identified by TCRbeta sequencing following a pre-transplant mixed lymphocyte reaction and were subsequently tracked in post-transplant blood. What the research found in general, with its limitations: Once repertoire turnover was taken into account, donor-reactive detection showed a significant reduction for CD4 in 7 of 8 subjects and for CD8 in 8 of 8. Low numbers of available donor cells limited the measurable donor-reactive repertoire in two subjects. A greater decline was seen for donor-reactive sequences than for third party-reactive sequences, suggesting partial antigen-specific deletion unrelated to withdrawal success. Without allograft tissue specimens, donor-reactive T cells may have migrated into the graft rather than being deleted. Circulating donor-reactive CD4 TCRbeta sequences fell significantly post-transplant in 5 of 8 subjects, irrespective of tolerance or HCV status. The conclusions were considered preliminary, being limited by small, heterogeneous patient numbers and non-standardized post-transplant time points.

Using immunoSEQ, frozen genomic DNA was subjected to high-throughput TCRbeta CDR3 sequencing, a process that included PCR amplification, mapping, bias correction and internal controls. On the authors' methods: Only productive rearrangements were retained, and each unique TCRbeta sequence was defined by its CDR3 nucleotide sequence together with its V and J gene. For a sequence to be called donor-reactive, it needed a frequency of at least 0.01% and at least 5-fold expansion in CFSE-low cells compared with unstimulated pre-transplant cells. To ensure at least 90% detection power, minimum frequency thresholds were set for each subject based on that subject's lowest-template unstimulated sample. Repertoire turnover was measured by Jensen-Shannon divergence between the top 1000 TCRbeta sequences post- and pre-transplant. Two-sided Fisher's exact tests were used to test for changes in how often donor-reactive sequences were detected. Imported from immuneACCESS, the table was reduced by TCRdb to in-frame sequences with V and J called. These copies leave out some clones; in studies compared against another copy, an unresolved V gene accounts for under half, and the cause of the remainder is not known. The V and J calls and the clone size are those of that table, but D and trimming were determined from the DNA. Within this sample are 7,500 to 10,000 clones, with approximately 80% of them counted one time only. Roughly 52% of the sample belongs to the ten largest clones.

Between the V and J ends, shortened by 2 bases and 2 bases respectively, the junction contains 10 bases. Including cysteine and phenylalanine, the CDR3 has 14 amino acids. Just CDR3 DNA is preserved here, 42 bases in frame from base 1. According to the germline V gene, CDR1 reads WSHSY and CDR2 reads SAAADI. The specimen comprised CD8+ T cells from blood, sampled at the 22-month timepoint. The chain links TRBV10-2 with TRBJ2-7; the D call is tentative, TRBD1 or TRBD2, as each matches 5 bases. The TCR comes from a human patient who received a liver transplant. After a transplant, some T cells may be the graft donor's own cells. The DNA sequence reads TGCGCCAGCAGTGAGCGCCGGGACCCCTACGAGCAGTACTTC. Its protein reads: CASSERRDPYEQYF.